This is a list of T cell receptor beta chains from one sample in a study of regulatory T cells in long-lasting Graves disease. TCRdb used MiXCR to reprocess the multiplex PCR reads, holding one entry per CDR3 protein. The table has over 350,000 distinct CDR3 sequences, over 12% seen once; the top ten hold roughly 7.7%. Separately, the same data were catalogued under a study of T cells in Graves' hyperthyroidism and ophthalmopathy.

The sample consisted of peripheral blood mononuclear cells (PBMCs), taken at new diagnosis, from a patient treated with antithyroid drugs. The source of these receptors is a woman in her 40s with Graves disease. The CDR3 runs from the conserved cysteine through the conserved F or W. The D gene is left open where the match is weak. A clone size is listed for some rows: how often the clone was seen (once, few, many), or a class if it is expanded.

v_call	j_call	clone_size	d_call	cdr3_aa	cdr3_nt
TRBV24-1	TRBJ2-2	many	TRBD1	CATSDPGQGLTGELFF	TGTGCCACCAGTGATCCGGGACAGGGATTAACCGGGGAGCTGTTTTTT
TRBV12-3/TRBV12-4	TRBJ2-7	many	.	CASSLNRPYEQYF	TGTGCCAGCAGTTTGAACAGACCTTACGAGCAGTACTTC
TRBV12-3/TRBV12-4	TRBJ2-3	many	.	CASSFGTGHTDTQYF	TGTGCCAGCAGTTTTGGGACCGGCCACACAGATACGCAGTATTTT
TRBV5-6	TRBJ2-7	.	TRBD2	CASRFSGTLHEQYF	TGTGCCAGCAGGTTTAGCGGGACTCTCCACGAGCAGTACTTC
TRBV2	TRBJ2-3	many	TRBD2	CASTRGTSGRADTQYF	TGTGCCAGCACTCGGGGTACTAGCGGGAGAGCAGATACGCAGTATTTT
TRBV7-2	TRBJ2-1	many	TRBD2	CASSKESGRYEQFF	TGTGCCAGCAGCAAAGAGAGCGGGAGATATGAGCAGTTCTTC
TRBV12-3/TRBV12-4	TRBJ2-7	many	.	CASSFTEGSEQYF	TGTGCCAGCAGTTTTACTGAGGGTAGCGAGCAGTACTTC
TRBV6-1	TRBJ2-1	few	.	CASTRQASSYNEQFF	TGTGCCAGCACTCGACAGGCCAGCTCCTACAATGAGCAGTTCTTC
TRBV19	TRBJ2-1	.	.	CASSVRRDYNEQFF	TGTGCCAGTAGTGTGAGGAGGGACTACAATGAGCAGTTCTTC
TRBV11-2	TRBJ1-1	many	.	CASSILRVAEAFF	TGTGCCAGCAGCATACTCCGGGTGGCTGAAGCTTTCTTT
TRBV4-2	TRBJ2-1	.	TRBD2	CASSQDRETSTYNEQFF	TGTGCCAGCAGCCAAGATCGGGAGACTAGCACCTACAATGAGCAGTTCTTC
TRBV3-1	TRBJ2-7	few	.	CASSQDGSLADEQYF	TGTGCCAGCAGCCAAGACGGGAGTCTCGCGGACGAGCAGTACTTC
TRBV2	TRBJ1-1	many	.	CASSVTPGLNTEAFF	TGTGCCAGCAGTGTTACGCCGGGGTTGAACACTGAAGCTTTCTTT
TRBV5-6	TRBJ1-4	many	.	CASHIFNRNEKLFF	TGTGCCAGCCACATATTCAACAGAAATGAAAAACTGTTTTTT
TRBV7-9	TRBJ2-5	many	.	CASSLVRASQAQYF	TGTGCCAGCAGCTTAGTACGGGCCTCCCAGGCCCAGTACTTC
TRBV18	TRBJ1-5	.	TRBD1	CASSPPDRPLQPQHF	TGTGCCAGCTCACCGCCGGACAGGCCGCTCCAGCCCCAGCATTTT
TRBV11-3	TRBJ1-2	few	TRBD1	CASSFQRGHGYTF	TGTGCCAGCAGCTTCCAAAGGGGGCATGGCTACACCTTC
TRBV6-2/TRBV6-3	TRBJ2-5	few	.	CASTRGSQETQYF	TGTGCCAGCACAAGAGGCAGTCAAGAGACCCAGTACTTC
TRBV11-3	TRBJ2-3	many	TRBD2	CASSRGGSTDTQYF	TGTGCCAGCAGCCGCGGGGGAAGCACAGATACGCAGTATTTT
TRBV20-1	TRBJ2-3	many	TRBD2	CSAEIAGTDTQYF	TGCAGTGCTGAAATAGCGGGAACAGATACGCAGTATTTT
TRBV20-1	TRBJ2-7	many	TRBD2	CSARSPGLAGPYEQYF	TGCAGTGCTAGAAGCCCGGGACTAGCGGGACCCTACGAGCAGTACTTC
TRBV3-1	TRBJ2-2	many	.	CASSHFRTGELFF	TGTGCCAGCAGCCATTTCAGGACCGGGGAGCTGTTTTTT
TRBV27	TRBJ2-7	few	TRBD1	CTSSFKGTGSYEQYF	TGTACCAGCAGTTTTAAAGGGACAGGGTCCTACGAGCAGTACTTC
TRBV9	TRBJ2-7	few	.	CASRAPGPDYEQYF	TGTGCCAGCAGAGCCCCGGGACCAGACTACGAGCAGTACTTC
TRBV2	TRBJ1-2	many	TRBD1	CARSTGTGMDGYTF	TGTGCCAGGAGTACCGGGACAGGGATGGATGGCTACACCTTC
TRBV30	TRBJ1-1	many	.	CAWSVSQQTEAFF	TGTGCCTGGAGTGTATCCCAACAAACCGAAGCTTTCTTT
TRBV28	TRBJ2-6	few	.	CASSLSQGVDGANVLTF	TGTGCCAGCAGTTTAAGTCAGGGAGTAGATGGGGCCAACGTCCTGACTTTC
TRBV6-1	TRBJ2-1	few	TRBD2	CASSRSGRTYNEQFF	TGTGCCAGCAGCCGTAGCGGGAGGACGTACAATGAGCAGTTCTTC
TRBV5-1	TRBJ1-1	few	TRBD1	CASSKPGQMNTEAFF	TGCGCCAGCAGCAAACCGGGACAGATGAACACTGAAGCTTTCTTT
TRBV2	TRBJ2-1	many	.	CASRVTSSSYNEQFF	TGTGCCAGCAGGGTCACCTCGAGCTCCTACAATGAGCAGTTCTTC
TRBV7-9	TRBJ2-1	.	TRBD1	CASSSGTGVVNEQFF	TGTGCCAGCAGCTCCGGGACAGGGGTAGTCAATGAGCAGTTCTTC
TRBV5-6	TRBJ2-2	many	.	CASSFYSTGELFF	TGTGCCAGCAGCTTCTATAGCACCGGGGAGCTGTTTTTT
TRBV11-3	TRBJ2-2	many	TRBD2	CASSNRKKAGGGAGELFF	TGTGCCAGCAGCAACCGTAAAAAAGCGGGAGGAGGAGCCGGGGAGCTGTTTTTT
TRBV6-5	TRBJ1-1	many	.	CASSYLGNTEAFF	TGTGCCAGCAGTTACCTGGGTAACACTGAAGCTTTCTTT
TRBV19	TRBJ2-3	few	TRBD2	CASCGRFSTDTQYF	TGTGCCAGTTGCGGGAGGTTTAGTACAGATACGCAGTATTTT
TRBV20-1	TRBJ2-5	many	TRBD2	CSARYSGSRETQYF	TGCAGTGCTAGGTATAGCGGGAGTCGAGAGACCCAGTACTTC
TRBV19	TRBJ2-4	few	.	CASSMGQGNIQYF	TGTGCCAGTAGTATGGGTCAGGGAAACATTCAGTACTTC
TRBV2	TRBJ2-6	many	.	CASSEFIATSSSSGANVLTF	TGTGCCAGCAGTGAATTTATTGCGACCAGCTCAAGCTCTGGGGCCAACGTCCTGACTTTC
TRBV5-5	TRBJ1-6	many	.	CASSLEVLRTLHF	TGTGCCAGCAGCTTGGAAGTCCTAAGGACCCTCCACTTT
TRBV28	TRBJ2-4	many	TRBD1	CASSPRTGRNLAKNIQYF	TGTGCCAGCAGTCCTAGGACAGGGAGAAACTTAGCCAAAAACATTCAGTACTTC
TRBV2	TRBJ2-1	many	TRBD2	CASRLAGDFDNEQFF	TGTGCCAGCAGACTAGCGGGAGATTTTGACAATGAGCAGTTCTTC
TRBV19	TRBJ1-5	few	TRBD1	CASSNVGTAYNQPQHF	TGTGCCAGTAGTAACGTCGGGACAGCTTACAATCAGCCCCAGCATTTT
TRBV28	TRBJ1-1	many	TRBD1	CASSPPGQGKLEAFF	TGTGCCAGCAGTCCTCCGGGACAGGGGAAACTCGAAGCTTTCTTT
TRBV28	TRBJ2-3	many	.	CASSPSPLIAGRKPNTQYF	TGTGCCAGCAGTCCTAGTCCCCTAATTGCGGGCCGTAAACCTAATACGCAGTATTTT
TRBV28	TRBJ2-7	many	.	CASSLVRTEGSYEQYF	TGTGCCAGCAGTTTGGTTAGGACAGAGGGCTCCTACGAGCAGTACTTC
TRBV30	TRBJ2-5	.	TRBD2	CAWSVGLAGIQETQYF	TGTGCCTGGAGTGTAGGACTAGCGGGGATACAAGAGACCCAGTACTTC
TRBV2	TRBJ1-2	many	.	CATANTANYGYTF	TGTGCCACCGCGAATACAGCTAACTATGGCTACACCTTC
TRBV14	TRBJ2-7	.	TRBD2	CASSPSAGVYYEQYF	TGTGCCAGCAGCCCCTCTGCGGGAGTTTACTACGAGCAGTACTTC
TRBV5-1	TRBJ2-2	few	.	CASSLEVSGELFF	TGCGCCAGCAGCTTGGAGGTCTCCGGGGAGCTGTTTTTT
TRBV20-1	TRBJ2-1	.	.	CSARDAEGRGAGAGNEQFF	TGCAGTGCTAGAGACGCCGAGGGGCGGGGCGCCGGGGCGGGCAATGAGCAGTTCTTC